This TCR beta chain stems from a study of blood T cell repertoires in COVID-19. Study-wide background: Spain, Italy and the United States supplied samples that represented acute and convalescent COVID-19. T cells, B-cell-depleted T cells, or PBMCs provided the cDNA or gDNA that served as material.

Sequencing used immunoSEQ multiplex PCR; TCRdb keeps in-frame clones, though not all of them. Among some 49,000 clones, approximately 85% were seen once, and the ten largest hold 10%. V lost 2 bases, J lost 0 bases, and 6 bases lay in between. This CDR3 region has 14 residues. CDR1 and CDR2 (germline): SGHDN, FVKESK. J is TRBJ2-3 and V is TRBV14; no definite D call. Sequencing input: peripheral blood. This sequence was found in a human donor in a cohort sampled during active COVID-19. The CDR3 reads CASSQRQSTDTQYF. CDR3 DNA sequence: TGTGCCAGCAGCCAAAGACAAAGCACAGATACGCAGTATTTT. The full variable domain, in which reference TRBV14 and TRBJ2-3 provide the parts outside the CDR3, is EAGVTQFPSHSVIEKGQTVTLRCDPISGHDNLYWYRRVMGKEIKFLLHFVKESKQDESGMPNNRFLAERTGGTYSTLKVQPAELEDSGVYFCASSQRQSTDTQYFGPGTRLTVL.